This record looks at one TCR beta chain sequence and its context. Per the germline V gene, CDR1 is MDHEN and CDR2 is SYDVKM. V lost 1 base and J lost 13, with 14 bases in between. The CDR3 runs 13 residues. The data belong to a study of Ad26.COV2.S vaccination and SARS-CoV-2 variants. Sequenced by immunoSEQ multiplex PCR; TCRdb stores in-frame clones only, minus some. The sample records 350,000 to 500,000 clones, about 90% being singletons. The treatment was: roughly 18 received Ad26.COV2.S at low or high dose, single or two shots; about 5 received placebo; per-sample allocation not given. Day 63 following the first vaccine or placebo injection was when the samples were taken.

The chain carries TRBV28 and TRBJ2-1; D is undetermined. This clonotype originated in a person between 18 and 59 years old who received the Ad26.COV2.S COVID-19 vaccine or a placebo. Sequenced material: peripheral blood, taken in a trial of Ad26.COV2.S vaccine versus placebo. The CDR3 is CASSLSMGRPQFF. Here the CDR3 DNA reads TGTGCCAGCAGTTTATCAATGGGCCGACCTCAGTTCTTC.